The source of this T cell receptor beta chain is a study of blood T cell repertoires in COVID-19. Study-level information: Samples representing acute and convalescent COVID-19 were sourced from the United States, Italy and Spain.

The repertoire was sequenced with immunoSEQ multiplex PCR; TCRdb's copy has only in-frame clones and lacks some. The profile shows 200,000 to 250,000 clones, around 83% of them singletons. J lost 4 bases, V lost 1 base, and 6 bases had no gene match. From germline, CDR1 is LGHDT and CDR2 YNNKEL (reference sequence). The CDR3 has 16 residues. The gene calls are TRBV3-1 (or the pseudogene TRBV3-2) and TRBJ1-4, with TRBD1 matching over 7 bases. Sequenced material: peripheral blood. The TCR was taken from a woman in her forties or fifties with acute or convalescent COVID-19. In DNA form, the CDR3 reads TGTGCCAGCAGCCAAGGACGGGGGACAGATAATGAAAAACTGTTTTTT. Its protein product is CASSQGRGTDNEKLFF.